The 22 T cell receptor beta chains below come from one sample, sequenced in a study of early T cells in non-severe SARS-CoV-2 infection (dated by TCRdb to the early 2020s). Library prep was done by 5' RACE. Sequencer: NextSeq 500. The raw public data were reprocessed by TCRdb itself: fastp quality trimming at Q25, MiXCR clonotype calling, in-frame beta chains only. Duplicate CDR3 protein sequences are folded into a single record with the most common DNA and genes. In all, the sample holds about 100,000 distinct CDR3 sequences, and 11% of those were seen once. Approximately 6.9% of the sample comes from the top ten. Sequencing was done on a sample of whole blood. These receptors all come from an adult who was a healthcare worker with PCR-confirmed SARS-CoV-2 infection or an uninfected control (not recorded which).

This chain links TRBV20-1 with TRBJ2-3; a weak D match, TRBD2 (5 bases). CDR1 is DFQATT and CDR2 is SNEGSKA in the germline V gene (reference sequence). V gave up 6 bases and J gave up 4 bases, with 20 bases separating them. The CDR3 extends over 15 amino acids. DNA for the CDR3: TGCAGTGCATCCCGAACTATTCGAGGGTCAGATACGCAGTATTTT. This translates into CSASRTIRGSDTQYF.

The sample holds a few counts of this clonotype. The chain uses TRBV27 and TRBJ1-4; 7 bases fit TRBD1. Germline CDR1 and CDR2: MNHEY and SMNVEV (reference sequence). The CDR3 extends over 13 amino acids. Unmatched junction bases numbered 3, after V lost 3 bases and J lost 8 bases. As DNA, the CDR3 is TGTGCCAGCAGTTTCAGGGGGAGCGAAAAACTGTTTTTT. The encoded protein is CASSFRGSEKLFF.

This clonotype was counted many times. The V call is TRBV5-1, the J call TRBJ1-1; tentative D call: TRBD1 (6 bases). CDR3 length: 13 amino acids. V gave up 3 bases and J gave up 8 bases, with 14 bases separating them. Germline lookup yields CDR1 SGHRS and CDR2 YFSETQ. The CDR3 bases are TGCGCCAGCAGCTGGACAGCGCCGGGAGAAGCTTTCTTT. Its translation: CASSWTAPGEAFF.

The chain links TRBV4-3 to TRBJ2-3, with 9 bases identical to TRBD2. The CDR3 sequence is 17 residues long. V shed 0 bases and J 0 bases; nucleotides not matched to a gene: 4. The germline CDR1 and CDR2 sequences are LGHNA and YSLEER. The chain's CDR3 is CASSQDSTSGSTDTQYF. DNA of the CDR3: TGCGCCAGCAGCCAAGATTCAACTAGCGGGAGCACAGATACGCAGTATTTT.

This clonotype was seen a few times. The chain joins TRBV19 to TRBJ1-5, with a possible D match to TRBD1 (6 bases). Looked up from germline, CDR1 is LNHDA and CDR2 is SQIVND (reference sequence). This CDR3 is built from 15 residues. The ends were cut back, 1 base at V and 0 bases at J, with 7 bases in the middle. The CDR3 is CASSIGTVSNQPQHF. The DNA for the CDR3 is TGTGCCAGTAGTATAGGGACAGTTAGCAATCAGCCCCAGCATTTT.

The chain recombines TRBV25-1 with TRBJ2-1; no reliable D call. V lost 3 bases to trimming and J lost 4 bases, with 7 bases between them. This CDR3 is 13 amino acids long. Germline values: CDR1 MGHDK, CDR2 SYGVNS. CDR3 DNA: TGTGCCAGCAGTGAGTCAGCTTACAATGAGCAGTTCTTC. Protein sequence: CASSESAYNEQFF.

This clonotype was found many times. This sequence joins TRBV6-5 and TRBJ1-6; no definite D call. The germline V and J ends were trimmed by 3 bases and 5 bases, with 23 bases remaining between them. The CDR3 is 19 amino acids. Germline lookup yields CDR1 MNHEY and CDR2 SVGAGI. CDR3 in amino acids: CASSYGVPRSYGDNSPLHF. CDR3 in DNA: TGTGCCAGCAGTTATGGGGTGCCGCGGAGTTACGGAGATAATTCACCCCTCCACTTT.

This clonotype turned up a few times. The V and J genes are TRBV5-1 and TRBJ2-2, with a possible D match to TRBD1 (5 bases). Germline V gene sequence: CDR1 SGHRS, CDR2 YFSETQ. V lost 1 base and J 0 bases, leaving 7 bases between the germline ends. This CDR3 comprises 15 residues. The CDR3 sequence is CASSLRTTNTGELFF. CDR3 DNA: TGCGCCAGCAGCTTGAGGACAACGAACACCGGGGAGCTGTTTTTT.

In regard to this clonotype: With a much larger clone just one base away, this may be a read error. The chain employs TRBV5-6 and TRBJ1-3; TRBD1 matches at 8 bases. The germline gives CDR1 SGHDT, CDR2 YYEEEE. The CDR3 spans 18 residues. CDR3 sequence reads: CASSSWTGRYFSGSTIYF. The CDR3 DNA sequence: TGTGCCAGCAGCTCCTGGACAGGGCGATACTTCTCTGGAAGCACCATATATTTT.

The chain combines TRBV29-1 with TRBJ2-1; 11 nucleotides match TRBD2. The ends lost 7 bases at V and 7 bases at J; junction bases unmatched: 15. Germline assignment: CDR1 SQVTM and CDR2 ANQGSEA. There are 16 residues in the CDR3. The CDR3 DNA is TGCAGCGCCGGTGGACTAGCGGGTAGTTGGAGGAATGAGCAGTTCTTC. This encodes CSAGGLAGSWRNEQFF.

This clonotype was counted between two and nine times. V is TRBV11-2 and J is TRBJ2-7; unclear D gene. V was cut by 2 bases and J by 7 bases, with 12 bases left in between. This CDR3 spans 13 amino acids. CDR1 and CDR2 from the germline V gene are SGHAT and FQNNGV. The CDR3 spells CASSLSRITEQYF. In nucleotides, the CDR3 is TGTGCCAGCAGCTTATCTCGGATTACGGAGCAGTACTTC.

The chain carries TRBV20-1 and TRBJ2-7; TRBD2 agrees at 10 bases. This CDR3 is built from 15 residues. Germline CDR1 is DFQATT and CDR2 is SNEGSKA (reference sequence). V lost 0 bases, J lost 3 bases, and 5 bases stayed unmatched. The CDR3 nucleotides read TGCAGTGCTAGAGAGGGTCCTAGCGGGAGCTACGAGCAGTACTTC. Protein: CSAREGPSGSYEQYF.

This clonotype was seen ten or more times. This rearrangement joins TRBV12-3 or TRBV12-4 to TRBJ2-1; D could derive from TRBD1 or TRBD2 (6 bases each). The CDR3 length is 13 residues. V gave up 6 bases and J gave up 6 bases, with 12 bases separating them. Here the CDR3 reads CASSGKGGNEQFF. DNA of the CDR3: TGTGCCAGCAGCGGGAAGGGGGGCAATGAGCAGTTCTTC.

Here the CDR3 reads CASSSYREILSTDTQYF. Written as DNA, the CDR3 is TGTGCCAGCAGCTCCTACAGGGAAATCCTTAGCACAGATACGCAGTATTTT. V gene TRBV11-2 combines with J gene TRBJ2-3; tentatively, D is TRBD1 (6 bases). The CDR3 is 17 residues long. The V end lost 4 bases, the J end lost 0 bases, and 17 bases lay between the germline ends. Germline V gives CDR1 SGHAT, CDR2 FQNNGV.

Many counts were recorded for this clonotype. The CDR3 DNA reads as TGTGCCAGCAGCACCTCACAGGGTCCCCTAGCGGGGCCCGTGGGGGAGACCCAGTACTTC. This codes for CASSTSQGPLAGPVGETQYF. This rearrangement joins TRBV21-1 to TRBJ2-5; the table's D call, TRBD2, was not checked against the DNA. TRBV21-1 is described as a pseudogene. The CDR3 runs 20 residues.

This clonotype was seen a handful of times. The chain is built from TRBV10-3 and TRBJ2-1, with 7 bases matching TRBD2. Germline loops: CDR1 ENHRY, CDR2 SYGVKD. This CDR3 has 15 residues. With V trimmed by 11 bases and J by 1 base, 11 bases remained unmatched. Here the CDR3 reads CASNGGSGSYNEQFF. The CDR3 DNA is TGTGCCTCAAACGGGGGGAGTGGGTCCTACAATGAGCAGTTCTTC.

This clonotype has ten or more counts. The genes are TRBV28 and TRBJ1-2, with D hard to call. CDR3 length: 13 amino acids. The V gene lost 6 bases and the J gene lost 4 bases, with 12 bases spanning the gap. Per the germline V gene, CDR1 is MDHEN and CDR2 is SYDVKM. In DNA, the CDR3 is TGTGCCAGCAGCCTTGACCGAATCTATGGCTACACCTTC. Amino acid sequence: CASSLDRIYGYTF.

CDR3 in amino acids: CASSPEERDYNEQFF. For the CDR3, the DNA is TGTGCCAGCAGCCCCGAGGAAAGAGATTACAATGAGCAGTTCTTC. V usage is TRBV4-2 and J usage is TRBJ2-1; no clear D gene. Trimming pared 4 bases from V and 4 bases from J, leaving 14 bases between. Germline V gene data show CDR1 as LGHNA and CDR2 as YNFKEQ. This CDR3 region has 15 residues.

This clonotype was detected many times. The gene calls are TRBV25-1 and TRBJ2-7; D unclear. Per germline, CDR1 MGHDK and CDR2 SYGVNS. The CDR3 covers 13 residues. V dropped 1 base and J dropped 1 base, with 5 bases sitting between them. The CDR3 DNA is TGTGCCAGCAGTGAATCTATTTCCTACGAGCAGTACTTC. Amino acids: CASSESISYEQYF.

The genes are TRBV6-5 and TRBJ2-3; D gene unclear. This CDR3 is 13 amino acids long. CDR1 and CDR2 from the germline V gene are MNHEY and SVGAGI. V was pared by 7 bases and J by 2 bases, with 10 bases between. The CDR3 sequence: CASKGPSTDTQYF. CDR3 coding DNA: TGTGCCAGCAAAGGACCTTCCACAGATACGCAGTATTTT.

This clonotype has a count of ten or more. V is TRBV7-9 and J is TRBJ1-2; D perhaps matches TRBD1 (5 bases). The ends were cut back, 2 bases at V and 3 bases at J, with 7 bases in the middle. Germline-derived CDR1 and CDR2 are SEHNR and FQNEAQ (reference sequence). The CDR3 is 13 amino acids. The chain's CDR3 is CASSLKTDYGYTF. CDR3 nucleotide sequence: TGTGCCAGCAGCTTAAAGACAGACTATGGCTACACCTTC.

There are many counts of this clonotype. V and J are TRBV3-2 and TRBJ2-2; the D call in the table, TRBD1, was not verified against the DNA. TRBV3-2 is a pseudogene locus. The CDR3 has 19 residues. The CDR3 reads CASSQDHGGTPGRTGELFF. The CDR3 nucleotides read TGTGCCAGCAGCCAAGATCACGGCGGGACCCCGGGGCGGACCGGGGAGCTGTTTTTT.